Shown below are 21 T cell receptor beta chains from a single sample sequenced in a study of blood T cells in healthy people across ages. Primers used in a second PCR of about 7 to 11 cycles were a sample-barcoded 5' primer and a J-beta primer mix. MiXCR, run by TCRdb on the 5' RACE reads, gives a single entry per CDR3 protein. Seen here are about 1,800,000 distinct CDR3 sequences, 28% observed once, and the top ten hold more than 6%. Sequencing was carried out using blood. The receptors here all came from a woman aged 30 to 39 in good health.

V usage is TRBV2 and J usage is TRBJ1-2; 7 nucleotides match TRBD1. The V and J ends lost 4 bases and 3 bases, in that order; junction bases with no gene match: 5. This CDR3 region has 14 residues. Germline CDR1 reads SNHLY; CDR2 reads FYNNEI. The CDR3 sequence: CASSVNGQDYGYTF. CDR3 nucleotides: TGTGCCAGCAGTGTCAACGGACAGGACTATGGCTACACCTTC.

This clonotype was detected many times. The J gene is TRBJ2-7, the V gene TRBV7-2; no reliable D call. Germline lookup yields CDR1 SGHTA and CDR2 FQGNSA. Trimming removed 4 bases from V and 8 bases from J, with 12 bases in between. There are 12 residues in the CDR3. Here the CDR3 reads CASSSPNHKQYF. For the CDR3, the DNA is TGTGCCAGCAGCTCACCCAACCACAAGCAGTACTTC.

This clonotype came up a few times. The gene calls are TRBV30 and TRBJ2-4; the D is unclear. Germline CDR1 reads GTSNPN; CDR2 reads SVGIG (reference sequence). V lost 4 bases to trimming and J lost 9 bases, with 16 bases between them. CDR3 length equals 13 residues. CDR3 in DNA: TGTGCCTGGACCAGCCCCGGCAGTGGCATTCAGTACTTC. It translates to CAWTSPGSGIQYF. The full variable domain, in which reference TRBV30 and TRBJ2-4 provide the parts outside the CDR3, is SQTIHQWPATLVQPVGSPLSLECTVEGTSNPNLYWYRQAAGRGLQLLFYSVGIGQISSEVPQNLSASRPQDRQFILSSKKLLLSDSGFYLCAWTSPGSGIQYFGAGTRLSVL.

The V gene is TRBV5-1, the J gene TRBJ2-7; D unclear. The CDR3 is 12 residues long. The V gene's germline CDR1 is SGHRS and CDR2 YFSETQ. Trimming left V 4 bases short and J 5 bases short, with 10 bases between. CDR3: CASSPDLHEQYF. CDR3 sequence (DNA): TGCGCCAGCAGCCCGGACCTGCACGAGCAGTACTTC.

The chain combines TRBV14 with TRBJ1-2, with TRBD1 matching 9 bases. J lost 4 bases, V lost 4 bases, and 10 bases had no gene match. Per germline, CDR1 SGHDN and CDR2 FVKESK. The CDR3 runs 16 residues. The CDR3 loop reads CASSPSGTGFGYGYTF. CDR3 bases: TGTGCCAGCAGCCCCTCCGGGACAGGGTTTGGCTATGGCTACACCTTC.

In regard to this clonotype: A much larger clonotype is one base distant, so this may be a read error. The chain links TRBV27 to TRBJ2-5; either TRBD1 or TRBD2 may supply D (5 bases each). CDR1 is MNHEY, CDR2 SMNVEV, per germline (reference sequence). V shed 6 bases and J shed 7 bases, with 18 bases lying between them. The length of the CDR3 is 14 residues. The CDR3 reads CASSLTRDPGTQYF. DNA for the CDR3: TGTGCCAGCAGCTTAACTAGGGACCCGGGGACCCAGTACTTC.

The V call is TRBV12-3 or TRBV12-4, the J call TRBJ2-7; TRBD1 matches 8 bases. Unmatched junction bases numbered 8, after V lost 3 bases and J lost 7 bases. The CDR3 loop spans 14 amino acids. The CDR3 DNA follows: TGTGCCAGCAGTTTGCTGGACAGGGAAGTGGAGCAGTACTTC. This codes for CASSLLDREVEQYF.

As for this clonotype: This may be a read error: a much more frequent sequence differs by one nucleotide. This chain connects TRBV29-1 to TRBJ2-6; D is undetermined. The CDR3 runs to 12 residues. Germline V gene lookup returns CDR1 SQVTM and CDR2 ANQGSEA. V lost 8 bases and J 0 bases, leaving 5 bases between the germline ends. The DNA for the CDR3 is TGCAGCTGTAGCTCTGGGGCCAACGTCCTGACTTTC. As protein: CSCSSGANVLTF.

In regard to this clonotype: The junction and the germline gene differ at one end; a read error may be behind it. This chain joins TRBV20-1 and TRBJ2-7, with TRBD2 matching 11 bases. The CDR3 loop spans 15 amino acids. CDR1 is DFQATT, CDR2 SNEGSKA, per germline (reference sequence). The CDR3 DNA is TGCAGTGCTAGGCCGACTAGCGGGATATCCTACGAGCAGGACTTC. Its protein product is CSARPTSGISYEQDF.

The chain is built from TRBV7-9 and TRBJ2-2; D is uncertain. The CDR3 has 11 residues. Germline CDR1 is SEHNR and CDR2 is FQNEAQ (reference sequence). V dropped 8 bases and J dropped 10 bases, with 11 bases sitting between them. Here the CDR3 DNA reads TGTGCCAGCGTTGGAGCCGAGGAGCTGTTTTTT. Encoded protein: CASVGAEELFF.

The chain carries TRBV5-1 and TRBJ2-3; 7 bases are shared with TRBD1. The CDR3 spans 15 residues. Germline V lookup: CDR1 SGHRS, CDR2 YFSETQ. V shed 5 bases and J 0 bases; nucleotides not matched to a gene: 6. This CDR3 reads CASSFVTGSTDTQYF. The CDR3 nucleotides are TGCGCCAGCAGTTTTGTGACAGGGAGCACAGATACGCAGTATTTT.

This clonotype showed up just a few times. Mismatch with germline at one junction end may stem from a read error. The chain couples TRBV20-1 to TRBJ2-4; D could derive from TRBD1 or TRBD2 (6 bases each). The germline V gene encodes CDR1 DFQATT and CDR2 SNEGSKA (reference sequence). The CDR3 is 14 amino acids. CDR3 in DNA: TGCAGTGCTAGGAGGGGGGACGCCAAAAGCATTCAGTACTTC. This sequence encodes CSARRGDAKSIQYF.

V and J are TRBV7-2 and TRBJ2-1, with a tentative D call TRBD2 (6 bases). Germline assignment: CDR1 SGHTA and CDR2 FQGNSA. Trimming cost V 0 bases and J 2 bases, with 11 bases left between them. This CDR3 spans 16 amino acids. The CDR3 nucleotides read TGTGCCAGCAGCTTAGCGGCTAGCGCTACCTACAATGAGCAGTTCTTC. Its protein product is CASSLAASATYNEQFF.

The table lists this clonotype with a few counts. The chain has TRBV6-6 and TRBJ2-2; D perhaps matches TRBD1 (8 bases). Germline V gene data show CDR1 as MNHNY and CDR2 as SVGAGI (reference sequence). V dropped 6 bases and J dropped 5 bases, with 16 bases sitting between them. The CDR3 covers 15 residues. CDR3 amino acids: CASRSTGEGTGELFF. The DNA for the CDR3 is TGTGCCAGCAGATCGACAGGGGAGGGGACCGGGGAGCTGTTTTTT.

On this clonotype itself: An end of the junction does not agree with germline; a read error may underlie this. This chain uses TRBV5-1 with TRBJ2-1, with 8 bases that match TRBD2. This CDR3 contains 18 residues. Per the germline V gene, CDR1 is SGHRS and CDR2 is YFSETQ. The CDR3 DNA is TGCGCCGGCAGCTTGCTAGGGAGAGAGGCGGGGGGATACAATGAGCAGTTCTTC. This gives the protein CAGSLLGREAGGYNEQFF.

The chain combines TRBV2 with TRBJ1-6, with a tentative D call TRBD1 (5 bases). The germline gives CDR1 SNHLY, CDR2 FYNNEI. The CDR3 has 16 amino acids. V lost 6 bases, J lost 0 bases, and 12 bases lay in between. In DNA, the CDR3 is TGTGCCAGCAGCCTCAGGGTTAGCTCCTATAATTCACCCCTCCACTTT. Its translation: CASSLRVSSYNSPLHF.

The V gene is TRBV5-1, the J gene TRBJ1-1; TRBD1 matches 11 bases. CDR3 length: 15 amino acids. Germline CDR1 and CDR2: SGHRS and YFSETQ. Trimming removed 4 bases from V and 3 bases from J; junction bases left unmatched: 5. The CDR3 nucleotides read TGCGCCAGCAGCGCGGACAGGGGGCGATACACTGAAGCTTTCTTT. As protein: CASSADRGRYTEAFF.

About this clonotype itself: A read error may explain this, as a much larger clone is one base away. V usage is TRBV20-1 and J usage is TRBJ2-4; TRBD2 matches at 7 bases. The CDR3 runs 15 residues. CDR1 and CDR2 (germline): DFQATT, SNEGSKA (reference sequence). V lost 5 bases to trimming and J lost 13 bases; unmatched junction nucleotides: 20. Written as DNA, the CDR3 is TGCAGTGCTGGCGTGAGTCGCGGGGGTTCCTACAAGCAGTACTTC. It codes for CSAGVSRGGSYKQYF.

There are a few counts of this clonotype. The chain uses TRBV9 and TRBJ2-4; D gene uncertain. The CDR3 runs 14 residues. Germline V CDR1 and CDR2: SGDLS, YYNGEE. V lost 4 bases and J lost 9, with 17 bases in between. The CDR3 DNA reads TGTGCCAGCAGCTTAACGACAATCTCGGGCATTCAGTACTTC. It yields the protein CASSLTTISGIQYF.

The chain joins TRBV20-1 to TRBJ1-2, with D perhaps matching TRBD1 (6 bases). V shed 5 bases and J shed 7 bases, with 17 bases lying between them. The CDR3 has 13 residues. CDR1 and CDR2 from the germline V gene are DFQATT and SNEGSKA (reference sequence). Here the CDR3 DNA reads TGCAGTGCTCGACAGGAGGGGGGAACTGGCTACACCTTC. Amino acids: CSARQEGGTGYTF.

This clonotype was counted between two and nine times. CDR3 protein: CASSFEGADEQYF. The CDR3 DNA reads TGTGCCAGCAGTTTCGAGGGGGCCGACGAGCAGTACTTC. The J gene is TRBJ2-7, the V gene TRBV28, with 7 bases lining up with TRBD1. The junction had 4 bases not matched to a gene; V was cut back by 3 bases and J by 5 bases. The germline V gene encodes CDR1 MDHEN and CDR2 SYDVKM. The CDR3 has 13 residues.